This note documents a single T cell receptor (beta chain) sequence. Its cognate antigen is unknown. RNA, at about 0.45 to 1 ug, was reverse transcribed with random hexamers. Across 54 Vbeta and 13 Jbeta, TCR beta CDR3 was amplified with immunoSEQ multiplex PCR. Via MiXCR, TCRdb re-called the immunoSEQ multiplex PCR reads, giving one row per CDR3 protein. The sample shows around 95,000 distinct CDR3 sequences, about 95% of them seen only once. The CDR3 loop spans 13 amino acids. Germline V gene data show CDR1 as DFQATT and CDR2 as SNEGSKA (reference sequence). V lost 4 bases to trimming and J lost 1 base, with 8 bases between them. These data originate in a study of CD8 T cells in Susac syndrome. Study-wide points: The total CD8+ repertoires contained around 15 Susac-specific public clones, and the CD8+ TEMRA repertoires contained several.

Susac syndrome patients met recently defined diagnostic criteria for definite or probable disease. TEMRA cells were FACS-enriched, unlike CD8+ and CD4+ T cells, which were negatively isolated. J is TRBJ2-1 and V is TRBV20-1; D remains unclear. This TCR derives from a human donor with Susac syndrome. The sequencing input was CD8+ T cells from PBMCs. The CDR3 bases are TGCAGTGCTATAAGTGGGTCCTACAATGAGCAGTTCTTC. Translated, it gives CSAISGSYNEQFF.